This T cell receptor (beta chain) was profiled in a study of sequential checkpoint blockade in melanoma. Using immunoSEQ multiplex PCR, the repertoire was profiled, and TCRdb retains in-frame clones only, with some absent. The table includes about 24,000 clones, more than 75% detected once. The CDR3 loop spans 15 amino acids. The V and J ends lost 2 bases and 5 bases respectively, with 15 bases between them. Germline V gene sequence: CDR1 MNHEY, CDR2 SVGAGI. Described treatment: randomized to nivolumab then ipilimumab (arm A) or the reverse (arm B). From thawed PBMCs, live CD3+CD8+ cells negative for CD19 and CD56 were sorted.

Material: CD8+ T cells sorted from blood (inferred from file names), obtained from a patient given nivolumab and ipilimumab in sequence. The source is a human donor with melanoma. This chain links TRBV6-5 with TRBJ2-5; a possible D gene is TRBD1 (5 bases). CDR3 in DNA: TGTGCCAGCAGTTACAGGGGTCCAGAGCTGGAGACCCAGTACTTC. It specifies CASSYRGPELETQYF.